Listed below are T cell receptor beta chains from one sample, sequenced in a study of blood T cells in healthy people across ages. Using its own MiXCR run on the 5' RACE reads, TCRdb lists one record per CDR3 protein. This table has more than 500,000 distinct CDR3 sequences, 27% appearing once. Sequenced sample: blood. The receptors were gathered from a woman in her sixties or seventies in good health. CDR3s include the opening cysteine and the closing phenylalanine or tryptophan. D genes are given only for firm matches. Rows give clone size only sometimes, using once, few, many, or a class for an expanded clone.

D	size	length	V	J	CDR3	DNA
.	.	16	TRBV7-3	TRBJ1-1	CASSLSGGGMNTGAFF	TGTGCCAGCAGTCTTTCGGGCGGGGGAATGAACACTGGAGCTTTCTTT
TRBD1	many	17	TRBV27	TRBJ1-4	CASSLSVVTGLHEKLFF	TGTGCCAGCAGTTTATCGGTCGTGACAGGGTTACATGAAAAACTGTTTTTT
.	.	14	TRBV5-1	TRBJ2-2	CASSARTDTGELFF	TGCGCCAGCAGCGCACGGACCGACACCGGGGAGCTGTTTTTT
TRBD2	few	16	TRBV20-1	TRBJ2-7	CSARGRLAGGSSEQYF	TGCAGTGCTAGAGGCCGACTAGCGGGGGGAAGCAGCGAGCAGTACTTC
.	.	15	TRBV6-1	TRBJ2-3	CASSESWGTTDTQYF	TGTGCCAGCAGTGAAAGTTGGGGGACCACAGATACGCAGTATTTT
TRBD1	few	15	TRBV4-2	TRBJ2-7	CASSQVGMTGNEQYF	TGTGCCAGCAGCCAAGTGGGGATGACAGGGAACGAGCAGTACTTC
TRBD1	few	18	TRBV5-1	TRBJ1-6	CASSSGQGADRLTSPLHF	TGCGCCAGCAGCTCGGGACAGGGGGCGGACCGCTTGACCTCACCCCTCCACTTT
.	few	13	TRBV29-1	TRBJ2-3	CSVDRAGTDTQYF	TGCAGCGTTGATCGGGCAGGAACCGATACGCAGTATTTT
TRBD1	.	15	TRBV6-1	TRBJ1-2	CATKDRARQSGGYTF	TGTGCCACCAAAGACAGGGCACGCCAAAGTGGAGGCTACACCTTC
.	.	15	TRBV4-2	TRBJ2-7	CASSQGFSVSYEQYF	TGTGCCAGCAGCCAAGGATTTTCGGTCTCCTACGAGCAGTACTTC
TRBD1	few	14	TRBV20-1	TRBJ1-6	CSARRQGGNSPLHF	TGCAGTGCTAGAAGACAGGGAGGTAATTCACCCCTCCACTTT
TRBD2	.	16	TRBV11-2	TRBJ2-3	CASSLGPRGGTDTQYF	TGTGCCAGCAGCTTAGGTCCGCGGGGGGGCACAGATACGCAGTATTTT
.	.	11	TRBV12-3/TRBV12-4	TRBJ2-5	CASRGPETQYF	TGTGCCAGCAGGGGACCCGAGACCCAGTACTTC
.	.	12	TRBV20-1	TRBJ1-1	CSARKRNTEAFF	TGCAGTGCTAGAAAACGGAACACTGAAGCTTTCTTT
.	few	13	TRBV18	TRBJ2-1	CASSPPASNEQFF	TGCGCCAGCTCACCACCGGCTAGCAATGAGCAGTTCTTC
.	.	11	TRBV20-1	TRBJ1-2	CSARFHDGYTF	TGCAGTGCTAGGTTCCACGATGGCTACACCTTC
.	few	17	TRBV5-1	TRBJ2-2	CASSSAPDIKNTGELFF	TGCGCCAGCAGCTCTGCCCCCGATATCAAGAACACCGGGGAGCTGTTTTTT
TRBD2	once	15	TRBV9	TRBJ2-3	CASSVGGSGADTQYF	TGTGCCAGCAGCGTAGGGGGTAGCGGGGCCGATACGCAGTATTTT
.	few	12	TRBV10-3	TRBJ1-2	CAISPGIYGYTF	TGTGCCATCAGTCCAGGGATATATGGCTACACCTTC
TRBD1	.	16	TRBV19	TRBJ1-5	CASSSGQGHLGWPQHF	TGTGCCAGTAGTTCCGGACAGGGGCACTTGGGGTGGCCCCAGCATTTT
.	.	14	TRBV20-1	TRBJ1-6	CSARDAGDNSPLHF	TGCAGTGCTAGAGACGCAGGGGATAATTCCCCCCTCCACTTT
.	.	15	TRBV6-2/TRBV6-3	TRBJ2-5	CASSYSWGPEGTQYF	TGTGCCAGCAGTTACAGTTGGGGCCCCGAGGGGACCCAGTACTTC
.	few	12	TRBV7-9	TRBJ1-2	CASSESTDGYTF	TGTGCCAGCAGCGAGTCGACAGACGGCTACACCTTC
.	few	13	TRBV20-1	TRBJ1-2	CSARDTGNYGYTF	TGCAGTGCTAGAGATACAGGGAACTATGGCTACACCTTC
.	few	14	TRBV12-3/TRBV12-4	TRBJ2-5	CASSPPSGGETQYF	TGTGCCAGCAGTCCTCCGTCGGGCGGGGAGACCCAGTACTTC
TRBD1	.	16	TRBV7-6	TRBJ1-3	CASSLGQGISGNTIYF	TGTGCCAGCAGCTTGGGACAGGGCATCTCTGGAAACACCATATATTTT
TRBD1	few	14	TRBV5-1	TRBJ2-7	CASGAGQGSNEQYF	TGCGCCAGCGGAGCTGGACAGGGGTCTAACGAGCAGTACTTC
TRBD1	few	16	TRBV4-1	TRBJ2-5	CASSQANRGDGETQYF	TGCGCCAGCAGCCAAGCTAACAGGGGGGACGGAGAGACCCAGTACTTC
.	.	13	TRBV5-1	TRBJ1-1	CASSLETSPTAFF	TGCGCCAGCAGCTTGGAGACTTCCCCTACAGCTTTCTTT
TRBD2	.	15	TRBV9	TRBJ2-5	CASSAQRGGQETQYF	TGTGCCAGCAGCGCCCAGCGGGGGGGCCAAGAGACCCAGTACTTC
.	once	13	TRBV20-1	TRBJ2-5	CSASTGSWETQYF	TGCAGTGCTAGCACAGGGTCTTGGGAGACCCAGTACTTC
.	.	14	TRBV6-4	TRBJ1-6	CASNRDGTNSPLHF	TGTGCCAGCAACCGGGACGGAACCAATTCACCCCTCCACTTT
.	few	14	TRBV10-3	TRBJ1-4	CAISMTSGSEKLFF	TGTGCCATCAGCATGACGTCAGGATCTGAAAAACTGTTTTTT
TRBD1	once	15	TRBV20-1	TRBJ2-7	CSARYTGTGSNEQYF	TGCAGTGCTAGGTATACCGGGACAGGTTCTAACGAGCAGTACTTC
TRBD1	few	14	TRBV6-2/TRBV6-3	TRBJ1-4	CASSYGTGNEKLFF	TGTGCCAGCAGTTACGGGACAGGGAATGAAAAACTGTTTTTT
.	.	14	TRBV7-2	TRBJ2-1	CASSLESYYNEQFF	TGTGCCAGCAGCTTAGAGTCCTACTACAATGAGCAGTTCTTC
.	few	13	TRBV30	TRBJ1-2	CAWSPVWGYGYTF	TGTGCCTGGAGCCCCGTCTGGGGCTATGGCTACACCTTC
.	.	13	TRBV20-1	TRBJ1-1	CSAWRRPGTEAFF	TGCAGTGCTTGGCGTCGACCGGGTACTGAAGCTTTCTTT
TRBD1	.	16	TRBV5-5	TRBJ1-4	CASSSQYRGRNEKLFF	TGTGCCAGCAGCTCCCAATACAGGGGTAGGAATGAAAAACTGTTTTTT
TRBD2	few	15	TRBV7-7	TRBJ2-1	CASSELAGVTNEQFF	TGTGCTAGCAGCGAACTAGCGGGGGTTACTAATGAGCAGTTCTTC
TRBD1	.	17	TRBV5-1	TRBJ2-3	CASSSRPGTGSTDTQYF	TGCGCCAGCAGCTCGCGCCCCGGGACAGGGTCCACAGATACGCAGTATTTT
.	.	19	TRBV5-1	TRBJ2-7	CASSFPRTVGTKLYYEQYF	TGCGCCAGCAGCTTCCCCCGGACAGTCGGAACCAAGCTTTACTACGAGCAGTACTTC
.	.	11	TRBV7-9	TRBJ1-2	CASSLTDGYTF	TGTGCCAGCAGCTTAACAGATGGCTACACCTTC
.	few	13	TRBV20-1	TRBJ2-7	CSASGQRTYEQYF	TGCAGTGCTAGTGGCCAGAGGACCTACGAGCAGTACTTC
TRBD1	few	15	TRBV18	TRBJ2-3	CASSPRQGRADTQYF	TGTGCCAGCTCACCTCGACAGGGCAGGGCAGATACGCAGTATTTT
.	.	12	TRBV20-1	TRBJ2-3	CSATVLTDTQYF	TGCAGTGCTACAGTCTTAACAGATACGCAGTATTTT
.	.	14	TRBV5-1	TRBJ1-3	CASSLEDSGNTIYF	TGCGCCAGCAGCTTGGAGGACAGCGGAAACACCATATATTTT